The 26 T cell receptor beta chains in this list originate from one sample, sequenced in a study of spatial heterogeneity in lung cancer. MiXCR, applied by TCRdb to the 5' RACE reads, yields one record per CDR3 protein. The sample consists of tens of thousands of distinct CDR3 sequences, roughly 9.5% of them appearing once. Stated time point: sample taken at primary tumor resection. Sequencing was performed on whole RNA extracted from tumor and nontumor lung tissue, or from frozen PBMC, and the material was left unsorted. Specimen: PBMCs, collected at surgery. Receptors were obtained from a male donor with early-stage non-small cell lung cancer.

In this sample, this clonotype turned up many times. The chain recombines TRBV12-3 or TRBV12-4 with TRBJ2-1; D is unclear. Deletions cut 4 bases from V and 4 bases from J, with 8 bases between. The CDR3 is 13 residues long. CDR3 bases: TGTGCCAGCAGTTCCGGGCCGTACAATGAGCAGTTCTTC. It translates to CASSSGPYNEQFF.

The chain carries TRBV2 and TRBJ1-4; 7 bases align to TRBD1. The CDR3 covers 15 residues. Germline assignment: CDR1 SNHLY and CDR2 FYNNEI. V lost 6 bases to trimming and J lost 3 bases; unmatched junction nucleotides: 7. CDR3 bases: TGTGCCAGCAGCGATATGGGACAGCCTAATGAAAAACTGTTTTTT. This translates into CASSDMGQPNEKLFF. Together with reference TRBV2 and TRBJ1-4, the CDR3 gives the full variable domain: EPEVTQTPSHQVTQMGQEVILRCVPISNHLYFYWYRQILGQKVEFLVSFYNNEISEKSEIFDDQFSVERPDGSNFTLKIRSTKLEDSAMYFCASSDMGQPNEKLFFGSGTQLSVL.

The chain is built from TRBV4-3 and TRBJ2-2, with 8 bases fitting TRBD2. V gave up 0 bases and J gave up 3 bases; unmatched junction bases: 18. This CDR3 is 21 amino acids long. The germline V gene encodes CDR1 LGHNA and CDR2 YSLEER. For the CDR3, the DNA is TGCGCCAGCAGCCAAGACAGCCCTCGGGGAGCGGGGGAACAATACACCGGGGAGCTGTTTTTT. The encoded protein is CASSQDSPRGAGEQYTGELFF.

The V and J genes are TRBV7-8 and TRBJ2-2; 9 bases line up with TRBD2. The CDR3 is 16 amino acids. Germline V gives CDR1 SGHVS, CDR2 FQNEAQ. V was pared by 8 bases and J by 0 bases, with 7 bases of the junction left unmatched. CDR3 protein: CASGGRESANTGELFF. CDR3 DNA: TGTGCCAGCGGCGGGAGGGAGAGTGCGAACACCGGGGAGCTGTTTTTT. Filled out from reference TRBV7-8 and TRBJ2-2, the complete variable domain reads GAGVSQSPRYKVAKRGQDVALRCDPISGHVSLFWYQQALGQGPEFLTYFQNEAQLDKSGLPSDRFFAERPEGSVSTLKIQRTQQEDSAVYLCASGGRESANTGELFFGEGSRLTVL.

Here the CDR3 DNA reads TGCGCCAGCGGCCTCACCCGGACAGGGCTTGGGGGTTCCTACAATGAGCAGTTCTTC. As protein: CASGLTRTGLGGSYNEQFF. V is TRBV4-1 and J is TRBJ2-1; 8 bases agree with TRBD1. The CDR3 spans 19 residues. With V trimmed by 8 bases and J by 1 base, 19 bases remained unmatched. Germline values: CDR1 MGHRA, CDR2 YSYEKL.

This clonotype appeared once. This chain joins TRBV7-8 and TRBJ2-1, with D uncertain. Germline assignment: CDR1 SGHVS and CDR2 FQNEAQ. The CDR3 totals 15 residues. V lost 2 bases and J lost 2, with 10 bases in between. The CDR3 DNA is TGTGCCAGCAGCTTACATCCGGGTACCTACAATGAGCAGTTCTTC. Amino acids: CASSLHPGTYNEQFF.

Turning to this clonotype: A read error is possible here, since a much larger clone lies one base away. The gene calls are TRBV12-3 or TRBV12-4 and TRBJ1-1; D gene ambiguous. The CDR3 is made up of 13 amino acids. The DNA of the CDR3 is TGTACCAGCAGTCTCCTACCCCCGATTGAAGCTTTCTTT. Protein sequence: CTSSLLPPIEAFF.

The J gene is TRBJ1-3, the V gene TRBV6-5; D unresolved. The CDR3 is 16 residues long. V dropped 1 base and J dropped 1 base, with 11 bases sitting between them. Per germline, CDR1 MNHEY and CDR2 SVGAGI. The CDR3 region is CASSYLVQPSGNTIYF. The CDR3 nucleotides are TGTGCCAGCAGTTACTTGGTGCAACCGTCTGGAAACACCATATATTTT.

Many counts were recorded for this clonotype. V and J are TRBV12-3 or TRBV12-4 and TRBJ1-2, with 8 bases identical to TRBD1. This CDR3 region has 13 residues. V gave up 7 bases and J gave up 3 bases; unmatched junction bases: 4. Here the CDR3 reads CASTQDRDYGYTF. In nucleotides, the CDR3 is TGTGCCAGCACCCAGGACAGGGACTATGGCTACACCTTC.

This clonotype was recorded a few times. The gene calls are TRBV6-2 or TRBV6-3 and TRBJ2-7, with D unresolved. The length of the CDR3 is 15 residues. Germline V gene data show CDR1 as MNHEY and CDR2 as SVGEGT. V gave up 8 bases and J gave up 2 bases, with 19 bases separating them. The CDR3 spells CASGGPERFPYEQYF. In DNA form, the CDR3 reads TGTGCCAGCGGTGGGCCAGAGCGATTTCCCTACGAGCAGTACTTC.

This clonotype has only a few counts. The chain links TRBV7-2 to TRBJ2-1; TRBD2 agrees at 12 bases. This CDR3 is 16 amino acids long. Germline V gene data show CDR1 as SGHTA and CDR2 as FQGNSA. The V gene end was trimmed by 4 bases and the J gene end by 6 bases; junction bases not matched to a gene: 7. CDR3: CASSSGTSGRPNEQFF. CDR3 bases: TGTGCCAGCAGCTCGGGGACTAGCGGGCGGCCCAATGAGCAGTTCTTC.

Ten or more counts support this clonotype. The chain recombines TRBV7-3 with TRBJ2-3; D gene unclear. Looked up from germline, CDR1 is SGHTA and CDR2 is FQGTGA. Deletions cut 0 bases from V and 6 bases from J, with 10 bases between. The CDR3 spans 14 residues. The CDR3 spells CASSLTYTSDTQYF. For the CDR3, the DNA is TGTGCCAGCAGCTTAACGTATACTTCTGATACGCAGTATTTT.

Many counts were recorded for this clonotype. Here the CDR3 DNA reads TGTGCCAGCCCCAACGCGCAGGGGGGAAATACGCAGTATTTT. Translating it yields CASPNAQGGNTQYF. The rearrangement joins TRBV21-1 to TRBJ2-3; the tabulated D call, TRBD1, remains unverified against the DNA. TRBV21-1 is designated a pseudogene. The CDR3 length is 14 residues.

This clonotype was seen only a few times. J is TRBJ2-1 and V is TRBV5-5; TRBD1 aligns across 10 bases. The CDR3 sequence is 14 residues long. Per the germline V gene, CDR1 is SGHKS and CDR2 is YYEKEE (reference sequence). V was clipped by 4 bases and J by 4 bases; unmatched bases: 2. CDR3 sequence reads: CASSMGQGYNEQFF. In nucleotides, the CDR3 is TGTGCCAGCAGCATGGGACAGGGGTACAATGAGCAGTTCTTC.

This clonotype was observed at least ten times. This sequence joins TRBV10-2 and TRBJ1-1; no firm D call. This CDR3 has 12 amino acids. V was trimmed by 6 bases and J by 3 bases, leaving 8 bases between them. Per germline, CDR1 WSHSY and CDR2 SAAADI. This CDR3 reads CASRSLHTEAFF. Here the CDR3 DNA reads TGCGCCAGCAGAAGTTTGCACACTGAAGCTTTCTTT.

This clonotype was recorded at least ten times. This chain uses TRBV28 with TRBJ2-3, with TRBD2 matching over 7 bases. The CDR3 has 15 residues. With V trimmed by 2 bases and J by 7 bases, 9 bases remained unmatched. Germline values: CDR1 MDHEN, CDR2 SYDVKM. This CDR3 reads CASSLIGLVGNTQYF. The CDR3 nucleotides read TGTGCCAGCAGTTTAATTGGACTAGTTGGCAATACGCAGTATTTT.

The sample holds many counts of this clonotype. The chain recombines TRBV29-1 with TRBJ2-7; D is unclear. The CDR3 is 12 amino acids. Germline V gives CDR1 SQVTM, CDR2 ANQGSEA. Trimming stripped 6 bases from V and 3 bases from J, with 12 bases between. The CDR3 here is CSVVTQNYEQYF. DNA for the CDR3: TGCAGCGTCGTAACACAGAACTACGAGCAGTACTTC.

This clonotype was observed at least ten times. The chain joins TRBV4-2 to TRBJ1-1; D ambiguous. The CDR3 totals 13 residues. Germline assignment: CDR1 LGHNA and CDR2 YNFKEQ. V was pared by 4 bases and J by 4 bases, with 10 bases between. The CDR3 is CASSRTFGTEAFF. CDR3 DNA sequence: TGTGCCAGCAGCCGGACCTTTGGCACTGAAGCTTTCTTT.

In regard to this clonotype: One end of the junction is discordant with germline, which a read error may explain. The chain couples TRBV2 to TRBJ1-6; D possibly corresponds to TRBD1 (6 bases). The CDR3 is 14 residues long. Looked up from germline, CDR1 is SNHLY and CDR2 is FYNNEI. CDR3 sequence reads: CASSVDRFLGPLHF. The CDR3 DNA sequence: TGTGCGAGCAGCGTGGACAGATTCCTGGGACCCCTCCACTTT.

In its sample, this clonotype was seen many times. V usage is TRBV7-9 and J usage is TRBJ1-1; D is undetermined. This CDR3 contains 13 residues. Per the germline V gene, CDR1 is SEHNR and CDR2 is FQNEAQ (reference sequence). V shed 5 bases and J shed 0 bases, with 7 bases lying between them. CDR3 residues: CASSPNMNTEAFF. CDR3 DNA sequence: TGTGCCAGCAGCCCCAATATGAACACTGAAGCTTTCTTT.

V gene TRBV10-3 combines with J gene TRBJ2-1, with 11 bases lining up with TRBD1. V trimming: 2 bases; J trimming: 6 bases; junction bases outside the gene matches: 6. Germline V gene sequence: CDR1 ENHRY, CDR2 SYGVKD. The CDR3 has 16 residues. The CDR3 nucleotides are TGTGCCATCAGTGAGCCGGGACAGGGGGTAGGCAATGAGCAGTTCTTC. As protein: CAISEPGQGVGNEQFF.

There are many counts of this clonotype. J is TRBJ1-1 and V is TRBV6-2 or TRBV6-3, with D tentatively TRBD1 (6 bases). This CDR3 comprises 13 residues. Deletions cut 6 bases from V and 1 base from J, with 9 bases between. Germline CDR1 and CDR2: MNHEY and SVGEGT. The CDR3 reads CASSRQENTEAFF. The DNA for the CDR3 is TGTGCCAGCAGCCGACAGGAGAACACTGAAGCTTTCTTT.

In its sample, this clonotype was seen many times. The rearrangement joins TRBV5-1 to TRBJ1-1; D is uncertain. This CDR3 region has 14 residues. Trimming pared 3 bases from V and 5 bases from J, leaving 14 bases between. CDR1 is SGHRS, CDR2 YFSETQ, per germline. In nucleotides, the CDR3 is TGCGCCAGCAGCTCTCGGCCGGGCTGGACTGAAGCTTTCTTT. This encodes CASSSRPGWTEAFF.

This clonotype was seen a handful of times. This sequence joins TRBV12-5 and TRBJ1-1; D may be TRBD1 (5 bases). Germline assignment: CDR1 LGHNT and CDR2 FRNRAP. The CDR3 sequence is 15 residues long. Trimming left V 2 bases short and J 4 bases short, with 14 bases between. The CDR3 DNA follows: TGTGCTAGTGGTTTGTCACAGGCCGGTACCACTGAAGCTTTCTTT. Translating it yields CASGLSQAGTTEAFF.

V gene TRBV5-1 combines with J gene TRBJ2-3, with 13 bases aligning to TRBD2. CDR3 size: 18 residues. V gave up 0 bases and J gave up 2 bases; unmatched junction bases: 6. CDR1 and CDR2 from the germline V gene are SGHRS and YFSETQ. Here the CDR3 reads CASSLGTSGSGSTDTQYF. The CDR3 coding sequence is TGCGCCAGCAGCTTGGGGACTAGCGGGAGTGGTTCCACAGATACGCAGTATTTT.

This clonotype is medium-sized (0.01 to 0.1%) within its sample. This chain joins TRBV27 and TRBJ2-2, with D hard to call. Germline V lookup: CDR1 MNHEY, CDR2 SMNVEV (reference sequence). V lost 8 bases to trimming and J lost 0 bases, with 10 bases between them. The CDR3 extends over 14 amino acids. CDR3 region: CASASATNTGELFF. CDR3 in DNA: TGTGCCAGCGCCTCCGCTACGAACACCGGGGAGCTGTTTTTT.